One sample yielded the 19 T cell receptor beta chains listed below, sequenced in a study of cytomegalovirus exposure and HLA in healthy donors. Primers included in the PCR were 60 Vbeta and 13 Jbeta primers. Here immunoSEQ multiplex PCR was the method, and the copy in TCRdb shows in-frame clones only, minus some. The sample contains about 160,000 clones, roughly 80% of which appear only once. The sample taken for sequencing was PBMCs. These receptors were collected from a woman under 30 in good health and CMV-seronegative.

CDR3 sequence reads: CASSSRTGQLYEQYF. For the CDR3, the DNA is TGTGCCAGCAGCTCTCGAACGGGACAGCTATACGAGCAGTACTTC. This sequence joins TRBV12-1 and TRBJ2-7; TRBD1, as called in the table, went unchecked against the DNA. TRBV12-1 is described as a pseudogene. This CDR3 contains 15 residues.

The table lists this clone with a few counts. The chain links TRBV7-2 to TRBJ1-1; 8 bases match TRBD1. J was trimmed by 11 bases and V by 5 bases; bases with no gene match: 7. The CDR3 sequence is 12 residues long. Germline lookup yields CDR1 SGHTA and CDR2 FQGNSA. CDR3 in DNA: TGTGCCAGCAGCCGGACCCGGGACAGGGCTTTCTTT. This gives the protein CASSRTRDRAFF.

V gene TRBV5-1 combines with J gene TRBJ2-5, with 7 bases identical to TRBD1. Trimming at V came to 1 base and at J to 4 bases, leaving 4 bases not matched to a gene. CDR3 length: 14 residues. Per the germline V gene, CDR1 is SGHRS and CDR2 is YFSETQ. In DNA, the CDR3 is TGCGCCAGCAGCTTGAAACAGGGGTTAGAGACCCAGTACTTC. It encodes CASSLKQGLETQYF.

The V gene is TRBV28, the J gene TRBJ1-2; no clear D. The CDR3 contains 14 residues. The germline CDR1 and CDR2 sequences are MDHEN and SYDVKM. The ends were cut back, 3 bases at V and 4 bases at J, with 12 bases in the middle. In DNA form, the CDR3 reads TGTGCCAGCAGTTTTGCGGATACACCCTATGGCTACACCTTC. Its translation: CASSFADTPYGYTF.

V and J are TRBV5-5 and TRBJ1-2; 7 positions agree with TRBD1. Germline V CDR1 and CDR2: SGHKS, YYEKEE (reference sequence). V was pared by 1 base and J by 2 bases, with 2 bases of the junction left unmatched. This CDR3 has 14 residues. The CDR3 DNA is TGTGCCAGCAGCTTGCAGACAGGGAACTATGGCTACACCTTC. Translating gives CASSLQTGNYGYTF.

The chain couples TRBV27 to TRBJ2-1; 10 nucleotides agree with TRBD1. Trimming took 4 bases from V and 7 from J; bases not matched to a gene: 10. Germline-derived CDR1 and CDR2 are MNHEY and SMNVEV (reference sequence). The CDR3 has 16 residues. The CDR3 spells CASSWRGPGQGNEQFF. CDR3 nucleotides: TGTGCCAGCAGTTGGAGGGGACCGGGACAGGGGAATGAGCAGTTCTTC.

CDR3 DNA sequence: TGCGCCAGCAGCGAAACCGGGACACAGCCCCAGCATTTT. This translates into CASSETGTQPQHF. The chain has TRBV5-1 and TRBJ1-5; maybe TRBD1 (6 bases). Trimming took off 4 bases at V and 7 bases at J, with 12 bases between the two ends. Germline CDR1 SGHRS, CDR2 YFSETQ. This CDR3 is built from 13 residues.

The CDR3 sequence is CAIKGRGVVAASYEQYF. The DNA of the CDR3 is TGTGCCATCAAGGGGAGGGGGGTAGTTGCAGCCTCCTACGAGCAGTACTTC. The chain employs TRBV10-3 and TRBJ2-7; weak D call: TRBD2 (7 bases). CDR1 and CDR2 from the germline V gene are ENHRY and SYGVKD. The V end lost 7 bases, the J end lost 0 bases, and 22 bases lay between the germline ends. The CDR3 sequence is 17 residues long.

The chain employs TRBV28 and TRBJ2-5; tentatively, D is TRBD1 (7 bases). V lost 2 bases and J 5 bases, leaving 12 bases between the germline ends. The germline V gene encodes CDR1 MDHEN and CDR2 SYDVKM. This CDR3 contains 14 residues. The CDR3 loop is CASSLGGGAETQYF. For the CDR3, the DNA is TGTGCCAGCAGTTTAGGAGGGGGCGCGGAGACCCAGTACTTC.

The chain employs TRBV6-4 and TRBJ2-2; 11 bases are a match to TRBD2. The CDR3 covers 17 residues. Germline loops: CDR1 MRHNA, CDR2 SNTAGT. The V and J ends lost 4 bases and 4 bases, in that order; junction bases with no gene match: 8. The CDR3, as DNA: TGTGCCAGCAGTGCGTTACTAGCGGGAGTGCGCACCGGGGAGCTGTTTTTT. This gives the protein CASSALLAGVRTGELFF.

The DNA of the CDR3 is TGTGCCATCAGTGAGACAGGGGGCGGCTATGGCTACACCTTC. Its translation: CAISETGGGYGYTF. The J gene is TRBJ1-2, the V gene TRBV10-3, with 9 bases identical to TRBD1. Germline-derived CDR1 and CDR2 are ENHRY and SYGVKD. Germline trimming cut 2 bases from V and 4 bases from J; bases unmatched to any gene: 2. This CDR3 is 14 amino acids long.

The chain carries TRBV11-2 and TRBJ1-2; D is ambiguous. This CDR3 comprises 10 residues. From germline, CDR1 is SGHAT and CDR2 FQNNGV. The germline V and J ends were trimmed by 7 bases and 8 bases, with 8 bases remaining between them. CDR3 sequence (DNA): TGTGCCAGCACCCCCGTGGGCTACACCTTC. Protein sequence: CASTPVGYTF. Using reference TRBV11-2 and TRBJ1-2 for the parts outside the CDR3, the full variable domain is EAGVAQSPRYKIIEKRQSVAFWCNPISGHATLYWYQQILGQGPKLLIQFQNNGVVDDSQLPKDRFSAERLKGVDSTLKIQPAKLEDSAVYLCASTPVGYTFGSGTRLTVV.

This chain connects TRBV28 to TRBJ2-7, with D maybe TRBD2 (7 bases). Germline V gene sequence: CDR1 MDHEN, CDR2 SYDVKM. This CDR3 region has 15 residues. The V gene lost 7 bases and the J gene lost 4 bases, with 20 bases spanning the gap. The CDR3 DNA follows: TGTGCCAGCAATACTCCTCGGGGGGCCTGGTACGAGCAGTACTTC. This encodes CASNTPRGAWYEQYF.

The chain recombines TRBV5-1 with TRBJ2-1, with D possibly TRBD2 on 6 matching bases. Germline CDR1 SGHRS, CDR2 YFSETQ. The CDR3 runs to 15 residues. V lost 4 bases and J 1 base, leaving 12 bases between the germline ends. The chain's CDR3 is CASSTETRSYNEQFF. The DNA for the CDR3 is TGCGCCAGCAGCACGGAGACTAGATCCTACAATGAGCAGTTCTTC. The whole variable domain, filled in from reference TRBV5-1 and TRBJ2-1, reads KAGVTQTPRYLIKTRGQQVTLSCSPISGHRSVSWYQQTPGQGLQFLFEYFSETQRNKGNFPGRFSGRQFSNSRSEMNVSTLELGDSALYLCASSTETRSYNEQFFGPGTRLTVL.

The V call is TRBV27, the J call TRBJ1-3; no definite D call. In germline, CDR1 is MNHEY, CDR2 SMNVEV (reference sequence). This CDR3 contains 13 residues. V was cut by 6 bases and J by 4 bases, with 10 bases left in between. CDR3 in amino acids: CASSASGGNTIYF. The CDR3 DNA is TGTGCCAGCAGCGCAAGCGGGGGAAACACCATATATTTT.

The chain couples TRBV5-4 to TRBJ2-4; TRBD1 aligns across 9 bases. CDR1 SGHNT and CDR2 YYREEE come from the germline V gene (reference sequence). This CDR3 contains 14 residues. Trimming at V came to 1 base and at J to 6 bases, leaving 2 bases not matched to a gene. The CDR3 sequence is CASSLQTGGNIQYF. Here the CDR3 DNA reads TGTGCCAGCAGCTTGCAGACAGGGGGAAACATTCAGTACTTC.

The CDR3 bases are TGTGCCAGCAGTTACGGACTGGAGGCGTCGGCTGAAGCTTTCTTT. Protein product: CASSYGLEASAEAFF. The gene calls are TRBV6-6 and TRBJ1-1; no clear D gene. The germline V gene encodes CDR1 MNHNY and CDR2 SVGAGI (reference sequence). The CDR3 runs to 15 residues. Trimming removed 2 bases from V and 6 bases from J, with 16 bases in between.

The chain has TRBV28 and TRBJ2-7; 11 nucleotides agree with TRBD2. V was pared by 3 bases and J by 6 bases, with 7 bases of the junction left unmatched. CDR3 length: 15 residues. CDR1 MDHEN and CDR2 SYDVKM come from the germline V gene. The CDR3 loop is CASSFSRLAGGEQYF. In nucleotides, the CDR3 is TGTGCCAGCAGTTTCAGTCGGCTAGCGGGAGGCGAGCAGTACTTC. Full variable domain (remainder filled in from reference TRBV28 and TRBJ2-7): DVKVTQSSRYLVKRTGEKVFLECVQDMDHENMFWYRQDPGLGLRLIYFSYDVKMKEKGDIPEGYSVSREKKERFSLILESASTNQTSMYLCASSFSRLAGGEQYFGPGTRLTVT.

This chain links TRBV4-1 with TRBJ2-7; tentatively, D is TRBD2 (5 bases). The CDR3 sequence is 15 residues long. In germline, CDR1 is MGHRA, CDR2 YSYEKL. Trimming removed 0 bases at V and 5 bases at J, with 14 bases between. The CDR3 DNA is TGCGCCAGCAGCCAAGATGCGGACTCGGGGAACGAGCAGTACTTC. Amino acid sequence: CASSQDADSGNEQYF.